What follows are 16 T cell receptor beta chains derived from one specimen sequenced in a study of shared T cell receptors in the human thymus. Sequencing used immunoSEQ multiplex PCR; TCRdb keeps in-frame clones, though not all of them. The sample lists approximately 490,000 clones; approximately 78% were seen once. The data were also submitted as part of a second study, on human thymus T cells.

The source material was thymocytes. These TCRs come from a boy under two years old with a congenital heart defect.

This CDR3 reads CAWKSGACTDTQYF. The CDR3 DNA is TGTGCCTGGAAAAGCGGGGCATGCACAGATACGCAGTATTTT. The chain links TRBV30 to TRBJ2-3; 7 nucleotides match TRBD2. CDR3 length: 14 residues. CDR1 and CDR2 from the germline V gene are GTSNPN and SVGIG (reference sequence). Trimming took 4 bases from V and 1 from J; bases not matched to a gene: 5.

The CDR3 loop is CASSIATGDKPQETQYF. Written as DNA, the CDR3 is TGTGCCAGCAGCATAGCGACAGGCGACAAGCCCCAAGAGACCCAGTACTTC. The chain is built from TRBV21-1 and TRBJ2-5; TRBD1, as called in the table, went unchecked against the DNA. TRBV21-1 is an annotated pseudogene. CDR3 length: 17 residues.

This CDR3 is CASSPDGGGSYGYTF. As DNA, the CDR3 is TGCGCCAGCAGCCCGGACGGGGGGGGATCCTATGGCTACACCTTC. V usage is TRBV5-1 and J usage is TRBJ1-2, with D maybe TRBD1 (5 bases). Germline loops: CDR1 SGHRS, CDR2 YFSETQ. The CDR3 covers 15 residues. Trimming removed 4 bases from V and 4 bases from J, with 17 bases in between.

The rearrangement links TRBV28 to TRBJ1-5; TRBD1 might be the D (6 bases). V lost 3 bases, J lost 4 bases, and 16 bases lay in between. The CDR3 runs to 16 residues. Per germline, CDR1 MDHEN and CDR2 SYDVKM. The CDR3 spells CASSLGATVENQPQHF. As DNA, the CDR3 is TGTGCCAGCAGTTTGGGGGCTACCGTGGAAAATCAGCCCCAGCATTTT.

The chain recombines TRBV4-1 with TRBJ1-4; D gene uncertain. The V gene lost 4 bases and the J gene lost 1 base, with 7 bases spanning the gap. The CDR3 runs 14 residues. Germline loops: CDR1 MGHRA, CDR2 YSYEKL. CDR3 protein: CASSRPETNEKLFF. Written as DNA, the CDR3 is TGCGCCAGCAGCCGGCCAGAAACTAATGAAAAACTGTTTTTT.

J is TRBJ1-3 and V is TRBV29-1; D gene unclear. Germline V gene lookup returns CDR1 SQVTM and CDR2 ANQGSEA. The CDR3 is 15 amino acids. V lost 3 bases and J 0 bases, leaving 12 bases between the germline ends. CDR3 protein: CSVDSGENSGNTIYF. The CDR3 DNA follows: TGCAGCGTTGACAGCGGAGAAAACTCTGGAAACACCATATATTTT.

This chain connects TRBV7-9 to TRBJ2-7; 10 bases are shared with TRBD1. V lost 5 bases, J lost 4 bases, and 11 bases stayed unmatched. The length of the CDR3 is 16 residues. CDR1 and CDR2 from the germline V gene are SEHNR and FQNEAQ (reference sequence). DNA of the CDR3: TGTGCCAGCAGCACAGGAAGGGGGGACAGGGGATACGAGCAGTACTTC. It encodes CASSTGRGDRGYEQYF.

This clone was counted a few times. The CDR3 sequence is CASSKKIAGGPHEQYF. The CDR3 coding sequence is TGTGCCAGCAGCAAAAAAATAGCGGGAGGGCCGCACGAGCAGTACTTC. The chain links TRBV21-1 to TRBJ2-7; the table's D call TRBD2 went unverified against the DNA. TRBV21-1 is listed as a pseudogene. This CDR3 spans 16 amino acids.

The CDR3 nucleotides read TGTGCCAGCAGTTTAATCCGACGGGAGGGCGGAGATACGCAGTATTTT. Its translation is CASSLIRREGGDTQYF. The chain carries TRBV27 and TRBJ2-3; 8 positions match TRBD2. Trimming at V came to 2 bases and at J to 5 bases, leaving 9 bases not matched to a gene. This CDR3 has 16 amino acids. Germline loops: CDR1 MNHEY, CDR2 SMNVEV (reference sequence).

V is TRBV9 and J is TRBJ2-3, with TRBD2 identical over 7 bases. The V gene's germline CDR1 is SGDLS and CDR2 YYNGEE. Unmatched junction bases numbered 9, after V lost 4 bases and J lost 4 bases. This CDR3 contains 15 residues. Written as DNA, the CDR3 is TGTGCCAGCAGCTCCCGACTAGCAGTTTCAGATACGCAGTATTTT. Its protein is CASSSRLAVSDTQYF. Full variable domain (rest looked up from reference TRBV9 and TRBJ2-3): DSGVTQTPKHLITATGQRVTLRCSPRSGDLSVYWYQQSLDQGLQFLIQYYNGEERAKGNILERFSAQQFPDLHSELNLSSLELGDSALYFCASSSRLAVSDTQYFGPGTRLTVL.

V and J are TRBV7-6 and TRBJ1-4; no clear D gene. Germline V gene sequence: CDR1 SGHVS, CDR2 FNYEAQ. This CDR3 contains 14 residues. Trimming stripped 5 bases from V and 6 bases from J, with 13 bases between. CDR3 in DNA: TGTGCCAGCAGCGATAGAGGGCGGGATGAAAAACTGTTTTTT. The encoded protein is CASSDRGRDEKLFF.

The chain employs TRBV30 and TRBJ1-1; D call uncertain. The CDR3 has 16 residues. The V and J ends lost 2 bases and 0 bases respectively, with 16 bases between them. CDR1 is GTSNPN and CDR2 is SVGIG in the germline V gene (reference sequence). The CDR3 nucleotides are TGTGCCTGGAGTCCCACATGGCCAGGCATGAACACTGAAGCTTTCTTT. Residues: CAWSPTWPGMNTEAFF.

The V call is TRBV5-1, the J call TRBJ2-1, with TRBD2 identical over 11 bases. This CDR3 is built from 14 residues. The ends lost 4 bases at V and 7 bases at J; junction bases unmatched: 4. Germline loops: CDR1 SGHRS, CDR2 YFSETQ. The CDR3 sequence: CASSGLAGGNEQFF. The CDR3 DNA sequence: TGCGCCAGCAGCGGTTTAGCGGGAGGGAATGAGCAGTTCTTC.

The genes are TRBV5-8 and TRBJ2-7, with D unclear. Trimming removed 0 bases at V and 7 bases at J, with 5 bases between. The V gene's germline CDR1 is SGHTS and CDR2 YDEGEE. The CDR3 is 11 residues long. The CDR3 here is CASSLGPEQYF. CDR3 nucleotides: TGTGCCAGCAGCTTGGGGCCAGAGCAGTACTTC.

The chain couples TRBV7-2 to TRBJ1-5; D perhaps matches TRBD1 (6 bases). V was shortened by 5 bases and J by 2 bases, with 16 bases between the two germline ends. The CDR3 covers 16 residues. From germline, CDR1 is SGHTA and CDR2 FQGNSA. CDR3 bases: TGTGCCAGCAGCCACGCCCAGGGGACGGGCAATCAGCCCCAGCATTTT. It encodes CASSHAQGTGNQPQHF.

The chain uses TRBV6-6 and TRBJ1-2; TRBD1 matches 7 bases. Germline CDR1 and CDR2: MNHNY and SVGAGI (reference sequence). With V trimmed by 4 bases and J by 5 bases, 4 bases remained unmatched. The CDR3 spans 13 residues. The CDR3 DNA follows: TGTGCCAGCAGTTTCCAGGGGGGATATGGCTACACCTTC. It codes for CASSFQGGYGYTF.